The clone carrying this T cell receptor (beta chain) was found many times. Antigen unknown. This sample is part of a study of T cells in Graves' hyperthyroidism and ophthalmopathy. Points from the study as a whole: Most thyroid clonotypes that were expanded above 0.001 also turned up in blood. In validation, the model predicted ophthalmopathy. These predictions came a median about 6.5 months before onset.

Inclusion characteristics of ophthalmopathy patients comprised a Clinical Activity Score of at least 3, a NOSPECS grade of at least 4, and duration under 3 months. Amplification targeted TCR beta CDR3 regions from RNA transcripts. The HTBI primer set was used in a first-round RT-PCR of the TCR CDR3. TCRdb reprocessed the multiplex PCR reads with MiXCR, giving one entry per CDR3 protein. The data contain roughly 250,000 distinct CDR3 sequences, around 17% of them singletons. This CDR3 is built from 13 residues. The V and J ends lost 3 bases and 8 bases respectively, with 13 bases between them. Germline values: CDR1 MDHEN, CDR2 SYDVKM.

The specimen was blood. The chain couples TRBV28 to TRBJ1-1; D is unresolved. The receptor comes from a woman between 18 and 30 years old with Graves' ophthalmopathy. CDR3 region: CASSFPQPGEAFF. In DNA, the CDR3 is TGTGCCAGCAGTTTTCCTCAGCCTGGGGAAGCTTTCTTT.